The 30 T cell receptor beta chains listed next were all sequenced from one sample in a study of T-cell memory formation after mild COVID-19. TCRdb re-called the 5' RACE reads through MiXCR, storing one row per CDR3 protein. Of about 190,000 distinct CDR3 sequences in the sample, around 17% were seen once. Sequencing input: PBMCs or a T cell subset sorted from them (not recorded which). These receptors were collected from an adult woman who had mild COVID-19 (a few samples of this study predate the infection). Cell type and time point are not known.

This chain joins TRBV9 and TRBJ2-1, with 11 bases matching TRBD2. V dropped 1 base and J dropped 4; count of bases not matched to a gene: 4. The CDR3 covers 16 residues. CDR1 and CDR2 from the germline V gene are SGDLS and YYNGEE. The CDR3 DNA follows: TGTGCCAGCAGCGTAACTGGGACTAGCGGTTACAATGAGCAGTTCTTC. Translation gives CASSVTGTSGYNEQFF.

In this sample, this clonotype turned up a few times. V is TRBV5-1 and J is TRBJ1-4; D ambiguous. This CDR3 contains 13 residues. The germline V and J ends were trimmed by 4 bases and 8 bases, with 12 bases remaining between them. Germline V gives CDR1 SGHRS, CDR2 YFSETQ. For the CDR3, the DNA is TGCGCCAGCAGCAGCTACGAAGGGGAAAAACTGTTTTTT. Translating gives CASSSYEGEKLFF.

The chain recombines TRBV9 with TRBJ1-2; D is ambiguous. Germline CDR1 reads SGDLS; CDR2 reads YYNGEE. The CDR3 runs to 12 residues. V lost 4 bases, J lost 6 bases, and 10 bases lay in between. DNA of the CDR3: TGTGCCAGCAGCTCACAGCAAAATGGCTACACCTTC. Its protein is CASSSQQNGYTF.

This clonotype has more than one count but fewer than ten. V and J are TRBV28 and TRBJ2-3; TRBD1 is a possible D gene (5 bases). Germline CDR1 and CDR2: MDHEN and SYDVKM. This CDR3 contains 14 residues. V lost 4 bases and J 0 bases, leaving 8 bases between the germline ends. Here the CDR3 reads CASSSTASTDTQYF. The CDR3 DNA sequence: TGTGCCAGCAGTTCGACAGCTAGCACAGATACGCAGTATTTT.

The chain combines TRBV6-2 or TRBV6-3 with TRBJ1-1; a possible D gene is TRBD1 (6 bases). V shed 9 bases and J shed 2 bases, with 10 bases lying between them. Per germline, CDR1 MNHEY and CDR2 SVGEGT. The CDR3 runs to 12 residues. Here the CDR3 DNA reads TGTGCCAGTAAGGACAGTAACACTGAAGCTTTCTTT. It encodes CASKDSNTEAFF.

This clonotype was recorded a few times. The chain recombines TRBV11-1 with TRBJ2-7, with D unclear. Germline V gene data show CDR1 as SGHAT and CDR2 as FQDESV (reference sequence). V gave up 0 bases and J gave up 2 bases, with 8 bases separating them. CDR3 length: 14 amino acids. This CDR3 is CASSLALGTYEQYF. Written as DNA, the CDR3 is TGTGCCAGCAGCTTAGCGCTGGGGACCTACGAGCAGTACTTC.

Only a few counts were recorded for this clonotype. This CDR3 reads CASSSRDSDSKTQYF. CDR3 nucleotide sequence: TGTGCCAGCAGTTCTCGGGACTCCGACTCAAAGACCCAGTACTTC. This chain joins TRBV12-3 or TRBV12-4 and TRBJ2-5, with D maybe TRBD2 (6 bases). The CDR3 is 15 amino acids. V lost 4 bases, J lost 6 bases, and 18 bases lay in between.

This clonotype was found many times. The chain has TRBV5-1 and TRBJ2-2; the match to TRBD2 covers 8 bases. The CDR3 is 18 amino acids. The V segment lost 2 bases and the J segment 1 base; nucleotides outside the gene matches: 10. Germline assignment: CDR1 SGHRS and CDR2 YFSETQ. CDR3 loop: CASSLSPSGGRNTGELFF. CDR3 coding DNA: TGCGCCAGCAGCTTATCCCCCTCGGGAGGGAGGAACACCGGGGAGCTGTTTTTT.

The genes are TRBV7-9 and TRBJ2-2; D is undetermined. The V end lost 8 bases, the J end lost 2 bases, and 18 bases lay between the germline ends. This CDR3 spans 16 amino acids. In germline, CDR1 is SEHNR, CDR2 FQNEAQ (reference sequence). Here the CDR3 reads CASLKTGPDNTGELFF. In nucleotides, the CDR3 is TGTGCCAGCCTAAAAACCGGGCCCGATAACACCGGGGAGCTGTTTTTT.

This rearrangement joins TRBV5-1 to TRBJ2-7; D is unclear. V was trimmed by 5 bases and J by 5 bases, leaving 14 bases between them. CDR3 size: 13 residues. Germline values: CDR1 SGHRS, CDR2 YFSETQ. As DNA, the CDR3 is TGCGCCAGCAGGCAGGCATCGGCCCACGAGCAGTACTTC. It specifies CASRQASAHEQYF.

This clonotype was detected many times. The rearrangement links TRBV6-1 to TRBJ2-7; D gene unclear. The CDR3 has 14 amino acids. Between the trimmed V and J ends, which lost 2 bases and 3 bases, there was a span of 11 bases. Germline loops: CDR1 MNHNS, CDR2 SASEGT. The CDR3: CASSESHGRYEQYF. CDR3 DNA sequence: TGTGCCAGCAGTGAATCCCACGGCCGCTACGAGCAGTACTTC.

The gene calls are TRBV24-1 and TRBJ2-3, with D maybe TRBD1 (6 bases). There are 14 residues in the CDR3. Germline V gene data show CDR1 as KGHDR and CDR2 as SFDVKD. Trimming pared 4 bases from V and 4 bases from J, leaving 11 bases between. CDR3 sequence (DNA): TGTGCCACCAGTGACTTACAGGGATCAGATACGCAGTATTTT. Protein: CATSDLQGSDTQYF.

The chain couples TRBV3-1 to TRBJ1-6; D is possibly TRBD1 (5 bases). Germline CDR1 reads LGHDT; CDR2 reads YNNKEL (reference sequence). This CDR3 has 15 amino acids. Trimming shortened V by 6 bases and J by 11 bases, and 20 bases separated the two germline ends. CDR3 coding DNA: TGTGCCAGCAGTCACCGGGACGTAGGGTGGGCACCCCTCCACTTT. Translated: CASSHRDVGWAPLHF.

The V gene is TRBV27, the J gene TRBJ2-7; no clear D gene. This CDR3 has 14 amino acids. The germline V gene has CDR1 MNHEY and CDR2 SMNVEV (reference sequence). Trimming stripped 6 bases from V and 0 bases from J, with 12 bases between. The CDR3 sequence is CASRRKGDSYEQYF. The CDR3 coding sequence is TGTGCCAGCAGAAGAAAAGGCGACTCCTACGAGCAGTACTTC.

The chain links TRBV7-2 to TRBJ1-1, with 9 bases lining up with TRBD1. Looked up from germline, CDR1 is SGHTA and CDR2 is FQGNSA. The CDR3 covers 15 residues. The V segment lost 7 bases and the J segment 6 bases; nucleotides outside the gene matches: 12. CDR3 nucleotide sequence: TGTGCCAGCATCCCGAGGACAGGGGTGGGAGCTGAAGCTTTCTTT. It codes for CASIPRTGVGAEAFF.

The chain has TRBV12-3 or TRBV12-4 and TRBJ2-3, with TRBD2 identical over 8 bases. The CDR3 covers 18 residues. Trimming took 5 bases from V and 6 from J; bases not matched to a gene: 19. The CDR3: CASSPRYASGGSRDTQYF. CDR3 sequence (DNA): TGTGCCAGCAGTCCCCGGTACGCGAGCGGGGGATCTCGGGATACGCAGTATTTT.

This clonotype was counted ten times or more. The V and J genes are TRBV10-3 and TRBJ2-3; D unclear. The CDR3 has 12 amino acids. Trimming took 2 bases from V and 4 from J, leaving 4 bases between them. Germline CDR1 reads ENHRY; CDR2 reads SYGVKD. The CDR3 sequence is CAISEGPDTQYF. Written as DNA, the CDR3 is TGTGCCATCAGTGAGGGGCCAGATACGCAGTATTTT.

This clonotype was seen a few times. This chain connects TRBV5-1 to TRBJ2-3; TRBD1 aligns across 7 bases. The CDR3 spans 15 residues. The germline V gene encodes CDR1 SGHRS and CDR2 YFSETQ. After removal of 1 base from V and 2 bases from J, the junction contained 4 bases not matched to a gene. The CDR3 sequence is CASSLLGTDTDTQYF. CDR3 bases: TGCGCCAGCAGCTTGTTGGGGACAGACACAGATACGCAGTATTTT. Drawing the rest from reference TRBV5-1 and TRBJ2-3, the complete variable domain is KAGVTQTPRYLIKTRGQQVTLSCSPISGHRSVSWYQQTPGQGLQFLFEYFSETQRNKGNFPGRFSGRQFSNSRSEMNVSTLELGDSALYLCASSLLGTDTDTQYFGPGTRLTVL.

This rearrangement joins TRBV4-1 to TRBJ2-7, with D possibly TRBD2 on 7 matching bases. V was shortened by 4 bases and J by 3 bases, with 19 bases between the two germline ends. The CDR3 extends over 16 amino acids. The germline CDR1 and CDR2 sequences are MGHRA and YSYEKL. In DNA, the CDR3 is TGCGCCAGCAGCCGAGGGGGAGGGGACTGGGGCTACGAGCAGTACTTC. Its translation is CASSRGGGDWGYEQYF.

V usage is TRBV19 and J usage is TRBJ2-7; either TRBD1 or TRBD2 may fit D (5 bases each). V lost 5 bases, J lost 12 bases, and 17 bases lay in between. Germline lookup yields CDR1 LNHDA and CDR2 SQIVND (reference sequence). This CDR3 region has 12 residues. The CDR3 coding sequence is TGTGCCAGTAGTCTTTTCCGGGACGGGACGTACTTC. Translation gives CASSLFRDGTYF.

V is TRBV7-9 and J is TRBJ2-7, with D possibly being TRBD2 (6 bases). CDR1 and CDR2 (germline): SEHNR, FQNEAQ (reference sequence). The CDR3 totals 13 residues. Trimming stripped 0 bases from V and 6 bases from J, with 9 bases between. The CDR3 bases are TGTGCCAGCAGCTTAGCGGGACTCTCCGAGCAGTACTTC. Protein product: CASSLAGLSEQYF.

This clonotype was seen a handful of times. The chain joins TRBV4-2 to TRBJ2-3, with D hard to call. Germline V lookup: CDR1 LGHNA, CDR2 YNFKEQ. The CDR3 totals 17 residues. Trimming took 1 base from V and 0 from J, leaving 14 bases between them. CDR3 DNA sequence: TGTGCCAGCAGCCAAGCGCGAGGCTACACAAGCACAGATACGCAGTATTTT. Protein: CASSQARGYTSTDTQYF.

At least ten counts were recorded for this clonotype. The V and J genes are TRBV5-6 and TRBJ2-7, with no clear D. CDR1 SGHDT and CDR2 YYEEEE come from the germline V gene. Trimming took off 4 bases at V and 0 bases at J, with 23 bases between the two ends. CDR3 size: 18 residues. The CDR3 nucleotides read TGTGCCAGCAGCAACCGATATCCAGCGCGTCTGAGCTCCTACGAGCAGTACTTC. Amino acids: CASSNRYPARLSSYEQYF.

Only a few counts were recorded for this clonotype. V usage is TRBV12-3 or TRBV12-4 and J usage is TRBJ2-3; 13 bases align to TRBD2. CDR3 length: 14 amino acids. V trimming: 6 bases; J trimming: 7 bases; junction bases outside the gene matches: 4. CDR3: CASRGTSGEHTQYF. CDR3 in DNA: TGTGCCAGCAGAGGGACTAGCGGGGAGCATACGCAGTATTTT.

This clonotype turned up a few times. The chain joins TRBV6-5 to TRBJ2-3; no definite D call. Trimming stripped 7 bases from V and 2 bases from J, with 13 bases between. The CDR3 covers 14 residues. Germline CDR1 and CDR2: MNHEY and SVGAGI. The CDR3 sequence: CASKIGLFTDTQYF. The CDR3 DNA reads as TGTGCCAGCAAGATCGGCTTATTCACAGATACGCAGTATTTT.

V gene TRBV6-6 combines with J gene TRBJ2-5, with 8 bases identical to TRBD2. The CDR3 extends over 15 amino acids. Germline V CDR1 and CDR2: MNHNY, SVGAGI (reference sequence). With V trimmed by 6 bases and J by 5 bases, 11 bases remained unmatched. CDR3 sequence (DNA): TGTGCCAGCAGACCAAGGAGCGGGGGTGGGGAGACCCAGTACTTC. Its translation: CASRPRSGGGETQYF.

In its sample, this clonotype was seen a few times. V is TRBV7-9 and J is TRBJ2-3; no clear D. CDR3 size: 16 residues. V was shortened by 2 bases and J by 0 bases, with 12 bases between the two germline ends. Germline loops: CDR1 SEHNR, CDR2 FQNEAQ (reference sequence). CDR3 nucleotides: TGTGCCAGCAGCTTAAGTCTGCACCCGAGCACAGATACGCAGTATTTT. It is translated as CASSLSLHPSTDTQYF.

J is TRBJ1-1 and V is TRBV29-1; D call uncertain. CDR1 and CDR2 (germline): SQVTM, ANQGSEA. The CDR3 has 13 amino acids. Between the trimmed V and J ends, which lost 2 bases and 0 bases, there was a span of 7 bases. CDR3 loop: CSVERRLNTEAFF. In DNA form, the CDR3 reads TGCAGCGTTGAAAGGCGGCTGAACACTGAAGCTTTCTTT.

The CDR3 protein is CASTGLAEYEQYF. The CDR3 DNA follows: TGTGCCAGCACGGGACTAGCGGAATACGAGCAGTACTTC. The chain couples TRBV2 to TRBJ2-7; 11 bases match TRBD2. Germline CDR1 reads SNHLY; CDR2 reads FYNNEI. V gave up 7 bases and J gave up 4 bases; unmatched junction bases: 3. The CDR3 is made up of 13 amino acids.

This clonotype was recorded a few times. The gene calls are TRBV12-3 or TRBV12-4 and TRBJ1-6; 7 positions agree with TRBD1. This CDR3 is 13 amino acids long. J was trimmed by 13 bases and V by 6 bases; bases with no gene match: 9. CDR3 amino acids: CASRPTGTAPLHF. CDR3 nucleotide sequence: TGTGCCAGCAGACCGACAGGGACGGCCCCCCTCCACTTT.